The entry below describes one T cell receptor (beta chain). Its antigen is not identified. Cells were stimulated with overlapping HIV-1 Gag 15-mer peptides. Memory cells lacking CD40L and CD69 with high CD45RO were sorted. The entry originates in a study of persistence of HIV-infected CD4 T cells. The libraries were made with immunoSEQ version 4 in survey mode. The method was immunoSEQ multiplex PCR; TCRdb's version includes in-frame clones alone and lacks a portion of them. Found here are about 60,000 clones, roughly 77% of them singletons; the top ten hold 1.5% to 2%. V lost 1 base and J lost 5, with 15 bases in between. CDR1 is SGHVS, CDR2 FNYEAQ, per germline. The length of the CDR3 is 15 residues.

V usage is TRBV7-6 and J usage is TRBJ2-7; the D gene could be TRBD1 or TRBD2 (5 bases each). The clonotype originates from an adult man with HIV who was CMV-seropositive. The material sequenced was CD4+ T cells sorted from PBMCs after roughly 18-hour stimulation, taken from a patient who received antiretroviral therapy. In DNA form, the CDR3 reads TGTGCCAGCAGCTTAGTGGGGGTGGGGCGGGACGAGCAGTACTTC. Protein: CASSLVGVGRDEQYF.